The 23 T cell receptor beta chains below come from one sample, sequenced in a study of cytomegalovirus exposure and HLA in healthy donors. It was with 60 Vbeta and 13 Jbeta primers that the PCR ran. Sequencing was performed with immunoSEQ multiplex PCR; in TCRdb, only in-frame clones are kept and a portion is missing. The sample yields about 140,000 clones, over 60% seen once. Sequencing was carried out using PBMCs. These receptor sequences come from a male donor in good health and CMV-seropositive.

The chain carries TRBV5-1 and TRBJ2-3; TRBD2 matches 7 bases. From germline, CDR1 is SGHRS and CDR2 YFSETQ. With V trimmed by 4 bases and J by 8 bases, 13 bases remained unmatched. The CDR3 runs 15 residues. CDR3 DNA: TGCGCCAGCAGCCCCAGCGGGGACGTTCCTGGTACGCAGTATTTT. It encodes CASSPSGDVPGTQYF.

The chain carries TRBV11-2 and TRBJ1-6, with D unresolved. Germline-derived CDR1 and CDR2 are SGHAT and FQNNGV. The CDR3 totals 14 residues. V lost 5 bases, J lost 5 bases, and 10 bases lay in between. CDR3 protein: CASSLWSDNSPLHF. The CDR3 DNA reads as TGTGCCAGCAGCCTCTGGTCAGATAATTCACCCCTCCACTTT.

The chain recombines TRBV4-3 with TRBJ2-2; TRBD2 matches 11 bases. This CDR3 has 20 residues. Germline V gene data show CDR1 as LGHNA and CDR2 as YSLEER. Germline trimming cut 0 bases from V and 0 bases from J; bases unmatched to any gene: 9. In DNA form, the CDR3 reads TGCGCCAGCAGCCAAGATCGAGGGACTAGCGGAGACACGAACACCGGGGAGCTGTTTTTT. Translation gives CASSQDRGTSGDTNTGELFF.

The chain uses TRBV5-1 and TRBJ1-5; perhaps TRBD1 as D (6 bases). Deletions cut 0 bases from V and 4 bases from J, with 8 bases between. The CDR3 contains 14 residues. Germline V CDR1 and CDR2: SGHRS, YFSETQ. CDR3 nucleotide sequence: TGCGCCAGCAGCTTGGCAGGGGCGAATCAGCCCCAGCATTTT. Translating gives CASSLAGANQPQHF.

J is TRBJ1-1 and V is TRBV6-1; a possible D gene is TRBD1 (6 bases). Looked up from germline, CDR1 is MNHNS and CDR2 is SASEGT. The V end was cut by 4 bases, the J end by 5 bases, with 11 bases between. The CDR3 contains 13 residues. The CDR3 protein is CASSGTGRTEAFF. CDR3 nucleotides: TGTGCCAGCAGTGGAACAGGGAGAACTGAAGCTTTCTTT.

The rearrangement joins TRBV14 to TRBJ1-2; the match to TRBD1 covers 9 bases. The CDR3 spans 15 residues. Germline V gene sequence: CDR1 SGHDN, CDR2 FVKESK. J gave up 7 bases and V 4 bases, and 10 bases lay outside the gene matches. The CDR3, as DNA: TGTGCCAGCAGCCTACGGACAGGGGAGGTTTCTGGCTACACCTTC. Protein: CASSLRTGEVSGYTF.

The rearrangement uses TRBV18 and TRBJ2-2, with D uncertain. The CDR3 has 14 residues. Trimming removed 0 bases at V and 5 bases at J, with 7 bases between. Germline V gene data show CDR1 as KGHSH and CDR2 as LQKENI. The CDR3 DNA reads as TGTGCCAGCTCACCACCGCCAGAAACCGGGGAGCTGTTTTTT. Translated, it gives CASSPPPETGELFF.

CDR3 region: CASSYWAGDSPLHF. The CDR3, as DNA: TGTGCCAGCAGTTACTGGGCGGGCGATTCACCCCTCCACTTT. The rearrangement links TRBV6-6 to TRBJ1-6; D ambiguous. Germline V lookup: CDR1 MNHNY, CDR2 SVGAGI (reference sequence). The CDR3 covers 14 residues. Trimming removed 1 base at V and 8 bases at J, with 9 bases between.

The gene calls are TRBV19 and TRBJ1-1, with D perhaps matching TRBD1 (6 bases). Trimming removed 4 bases at V and 6 bases at J, with 15 bases between. This CDR3 region has 14 residues. Germline CDR1 and CDR2: LNHDA and SQIVND (reference sequence). The CDR3, as DNA: TGTGCCAGTAGTAGGGCAGGGGAAAGGGCTGAAGCTTTCTTT. Its protein product is CASSRAGERAEAFF. The full variable domain, rest sourced from reference TRBV19 and TRBJ1-1, is DGGITQSPKYLFRKEGQNVTLSCEQNLNHDAMYWYRQDPGQGLRLIYYSQIVNDFQKGDIAEGYSVSREKKESFPLTVTSAQKNPTAFYLCASSRAGERAEAFFGQGTRLTVV.

This chain connects TRBV10-1 to TRBJ1-5; D possibly corresponds to TRBD1 (5 bases). Trimming pared 4 bases from V and 3 bases from J, leaving 13 bases between. The germline CDR1 and CDR2 sequences are WNHNN and SYGVQD (reference sequence). The CDR3 runs 15 residues. The CDR3 coding sequence is TGCGCCAGCAGTGGCACCAGGGTAATCAATCAGCCCCAGCATTTT. Translation gives CASSGTRVINQPQHF.

V usage is TRBV11-2 and J usage is TRBJ1-2; 9 nucleotides agree with TRBD1. V lost 3 bases to trimming and J lost 7 bases; unmatched junction nucleotides: 6. The CDR3 totals 14 residues. Germline V gives CDR1 SGHAT, CDR2 FQNNGV. The CDR3 spells CASSFKRTGVGYTF. DNA for the CDR3: TGTGCCAGCAGCTTTAAGCGGACAGGGGTTGGCTACACCTTC.

Turning to this clone: Compared with germline, one end of the junction differs, possibly owing to a read error. The sample holds other DNA sequences that translate to the same CDR3. The chain joins TRBV25-1 to TRBJ1-4; D is unresolved. The germline gives CDR1 MGHDK, CDR2 SYGVNS. This CDR3 spans 13 amino acids. In nucleotides, the CDR3 is TGTGCCAGCAGTGCTATCAAAGTTGAAAAATTGTTTTTT. This codes for CASSAIKVEKLFF.

This chain's CDR3 is CASSLIARTSGGENEQFF. The DNA of the CDR3 is TGTGCCAGCAGCTTAATAGCCCGGACTAGCGGGGGGGAAAATGAGCAGTTCTTC. The chain couples TRBV7-3 to TRBJ2-1; TRBD2 aligns across 15 bases. The CDR3 runs to 18 residues. The trim removed 1 base at V and 7 bases at J, leaving 8 bases unmatched. Germline CDR1 SGHTA, CDR2 FQGTGA.

This clone was picked up a small number of times. The V gene is TRBV28, the J gene TRBJ2-7; D ambiguous. CDR3 length: 12 amino acids. V lost 4 bases, J lost 3 bases, and 7 bases lay in between. Germline values: CDR1 MDHEN, CDR2 SYDVKM. The CDR3 nucleotides are TGTGCCAGCAGTTCGCAGGTCTACGAGCAGTACTTC. Protein sequence: CASSSQVYEQYF.

The chain uses TRBV19 and TRBJ2-3; TRBD1 matches 7 bases. The V gene's germline CDR1 is LNHDA and CDR2 SQIVND (reference sequence). The CDR3 totals 16 residues. V gave up 7 bases and J gave up 5 bases; unmatched junction bases: 15. The CDR3 DNA reads as TGTGCCAGTACCTGGGGAGTAGGGACAGACCGAGATACGCAGTATTTT. Translated: CASTWGVGTDRDTQYF.

The chain is built from TRBV7-8 and TRBJ1-2; D possibly corresponds to TRBD1 (5 bases). Germline CDR1 reads SGHVS; CDR2 reads FQNEAQ. V dropped 5 bases and J dropped 7 bases, with 14 bases sitting between them. This CDR3 spans 13 amino acids. For the CDR3, the DNA is TGTGCCAGCAGCCCGGGACTAGGGTCTGGCTACACCTTC. This translates into CASSPGLGSGYTF.

The rearrangement uses TRBV19 and TRBJ1-2; D unclear. V lost 3 bases, J lost 4 bases, and 12 bases lay in between. The length of the CDR3 is 14 residues. Per the germline V gene, CDR1 is LNHDA and CDR2 is SQIVND (reference sequence). CDR3 nucleotides: TGTGCCAGTAGTATCCCCGGGGTGTCCTATGGCTACACCTTC. It specifies CASSIPGVSYGYTF.

This rearrangement joins TRBV5-4 to TRBJ2-1; 10 nucleotides agree with TRBD1. CDR1 is SGHNT, CDR2 YYREEE, per germline (reference sequence). The CDR3 loop spans 15 amino acids. Trimming at V came to 5 bases and at J to 1 base, leaving 3 bases not matched to a gene. CDR3 residues: CASRQDRGSYNEQFF. The CDR3 DNA is TGTGCCAGCAGACAGGACAGGGGGTCCTACAATGAGCAGTTCTTC.

V and J are TRBV9 and TRBJ2-1, with D possibly TRBD2 on 5 matching bases. This CDR3 is 16 amino acids long. CDR1 is SGDLS and CDR2 is YYNGEE in the germline V gene. The germline V and J ends were trimmed by 0 bases and 6 bases, with 16 bases remaining between them. The CDR3 region is CASSVDVGLPTNEQFF. Here the CDR3 DNA reads TGTGCCAGCAGCGTAGATGTCGGACTTCCCACCAATGAGCAGTTCTTC.

Comment on this clone: The same CDR3 also results from other DNA sequences found in this sample. The rearrangement links TRBV27 to TRBJ2-5, with 7 bases lining up with TRBD1. The CDR3 consists of 13 residues. Germline CDR1 is MNHEY and CDR2 is SMNVEV (reference sequence). V shed 3 bases and J 4 bases; nucleotides not matched to a gene: 2. Written as DNA, the CDR3 is TGTGCCAGCAGTTTTTCAGGGGGAGAGACCCAGTACTTC. Its translation is CASSFSGGETQYF.

The J gene is TRBJ2-7, the V gene TRBV6-1; 9 nucleotides line up with TRBD1. Germline CDR1 and CDR2: MNHNS and SASEGT. This CDR3 comprises 13 residues. V dropped 8 bases and J dropped 2; count of bases not matched to a gene: 4. CDR3 loop: CASGRTGAYEQYF. The CDR3 DNA reads TGTGCCAGCGGGCGGACAGGGGCCTACGAGCAGTACTTC.

This sequence joins TRBV5-4 and TRBJ2-3; TRBD2 matches at 8 bases. Trimming cost V 3 bases and J 0 bases; bases outside gene matches: 3. The V gene's germline CDR1 is SGHNT and CDR2 YYREEE (reference sequence). CDR3 size: 15 residues. The DNA of the CDR3 is TGTGCCAGCAGCTGGGCGGGGGGCAGCACAGATACGCAGTATTTT. Protein sequence: CASSWAGGSTDTQYF.

This clone has just a few counts. The chain is built from TRBV2 and TRBJ2-3; 9 bases align to TRBD1. Trimming cost V 3 bases and J 6 bases; bases outside gene matches: 7. Looked up from germline, CDR1 is SNHLY and CDR2 is FYNNEI. The CDR3 extends over 15 amino acids. CDR3 sequence reads: CASSDPHRGLDTQYF. CDR3 nucleotides: TGTGCCAGCAGTGACCCTCACAGGGGGCTGGATACGCAGTATTTT.